A single sample gave rise to the 22 T cell receptor beta chains below, sequenced in a study of T cell changes during pregnancy in multiple sclerosis. The assay was immunoSEQ multiplex PCR, and TCRdb's table has in-frame clones only and misses some. This sample yields over 50,000 clones, of which 75% to 95% are seen a single time; around 2.1% belongs to the top ten. Sequencing was performed on peripheral blood, taken in the first trimester of pregnancy. Receptors originate from a female donor in good health, enrolled as a control in a pregnancy study.

The J gene is TRBJ2-7, the V gene TRBV28; no firm D call. Germline CDR1 is MDHEN and CDR2 is SYDVKM. Trimming shortened V by 2 bases and J by 3 bases, and 8 bases separated the two germline ends. This CDR3 comprises 13 residues. CDR3: CASSLGRNYEQYF. The CDR3 region has the DNA TGTGCCAGCAGTTTAGGCAGAAACTACGAGCAGTACTTC.

V usage is TRBV12-5 and J usage is TRBJ2-5; D uncertain. Trimming cost V 5 bases and J 2 bases, with 6 bases left between them. The CDR3 totals 12 residues. Germline CDR1 reads LGHNT; CDR2 reads FRNRAP. The CDR3 DNA reads as TGTGCTAGTGGTCTTTTGCAAGAGACCCAGTACTTC. Amino acid sequence: CASGLLQETQYF.

This chain joins TRBV19 and TRBJ2-2; D is undetermined. Trimming removed 0 bases at V and 2 bases at J, with 7 bases between. The CDR3 covers 15 residues. In germline, CDR1 is LNHDA, CDR2 SQIVND (reference sequence). The CDR3 DNA follows: TGTGCCAGTAGTATAGATGACTCTAACACCGGGGAGCTGTTTTTT. This gives the protein CASSIDDSNTGELFF.

This chain joins TRBV2 and TRBJ1-3; 8 nucleotides align to TRBD1. The germline gives CDR1 SNHLY, CDR2 FYNNEI. The CDR3 length is 16 residues. Germline trimming cut 6 bases from V and 1 base from J; bases unmatched to any gene: 8. CDR3 sequence: CASRRGDRLSGNTIYF. The CDR3 nucleotides read TGTGCCAGCAGGAGGGGGGACAGGTTATCTGGAAACACCATATATTTT.

This rearrangement joins TRBV6-1 to TRBJ2-7, with D perhaps matching TRBD1 or TRBD2 (5 bases each). This CDR3 region has 15 residues. Per the germline V gene, CDR1 is MNHNS and CDR2 is SASEGT. Trimming took off 7 bases at V and 5 bases at J, with 21 bases between the two ends. The CDR3: CASTERTILRNEQYF. CDR3 DNA sequence: TGTGCCAGCACTGAGCGGACAATTTTGAGGAACGAGCAGTACTTC.

The chain has TRBV5-1 and TRBJ2-7, with TRBD1 as a possible D gene (5 bases). Trimming pared 4 bases from V and 4 bases from J, leaving 15 bases between. CDR1 is SGHRS, CDR2 YFSETQ, per germline. This CDR3 has 14 residues. The CDR3 reads CASSQDTGLYEQYF. CDR3 DNA sequence: TGCGCCAGCAGCCAGGACACCGGATTATACGAGCAGTACTTC.

V is TRBV7-9 and J is TRBJ2-7; 12 nucleotides match TRBD2. V was pared by 2 bases and J by 6 bases, with 2 bases of the junction left unmatched. CDR3 length: 14 amino acids. Germline CDR1 is SEHNR and CDR2 is FQNEAQ (reference sequence). CDR3 DNA: TGTGCCAGCAGCTTACTAGCGGGAGGGGGCGAGCAGTACTTC. Translating gives CASSLLAGGGEQYF.

This clone appeared a single time. The V call is TRBV15, the J call TRBJ1-1; D possibly corresponds to TRBD1 (6 bases). Trimming pared 0 bases from V and 6 bases from J, leaving 8 bases between. The CDR3 spans 13 residues. The germline V gene has CDR1 LNHNV and CDR2 YYDKDF (reference sequence). The CDR3 region is CATSRDRGSEAFF. The CDR3 nucleotides are TGTGCCACCAGCAGAGACAGGGGCTCTGAAGCTTTCTTT.

The chain has TRBV19 and TRBJ2-1; 13 bases are shared with TRBD2. CDR1 and CDR2 (germline): LNHDA, SQIVND (reference sequence). V shed 3 bases and J 7 bases; nucleotides not matched to a gene: 9. The CDR3 is 17 residues long. CDR3 DNA sequence: TGTGCCAGTAGTATGGGCCGGACTAGCGGGAGCAATAATGAGCAGTTCTTC. It encodes CASSMGRTSGSNNEQFF.

The chain joins TRBV5-4 to TRBJ2-3; D is perhaps TRBD1 (6 bases). Germline values: CDR1 SGHNT, CDR2 YYREEE (reference sequence). The V end lost 5 bases, the J end lost 2 bases, and 21 bases lay between the germline ends. This CDR3 has 17 residues. The CDR3 reads CASRSGGFSGLTDTQYF. The CDR3 nucleotides are TGTGCCAGCAGATCTGGGGGCTTCAGCGGTCTCACAGATACGCAGTATTTT.

The chain carries TRBV28 and TRBJ2-1; 10 bases match TRBD2. Germline trimming cut 5 bases from V and 4 bases from J; bases unmatched to any gene: 14. Germline CDR1 is MDHEN and CDR2 is SYDVKM. This CDR3 contains 18 residues. In DNA, the CDR3 is TGTGCCAGCAGTAAAAGCGGGGGGGCCGAAATTTTATACAATGAGCAGTTCTTC. Translated: CASSKSGGAEILYNEQFF.

The chain uses TRBV19 and TRBJ1-1; 7 bases map to TRBD1. From germline, CDR1 is LNHDA and CDR2 SQIVND (reference sequence). CDR3 length: 13 residues. J lost 10 bases, V lost 7 bases, and 12 bases had no gene match. In DNA, the CDR3 is TGTGCCAGTACCCCCCCGGGTGACAGGGTAGCTTTCTTT. It is translated as CASTPPGDRVAFF. Combining the CDR3 with reference TRBV19 and TRBJ1-1 gives the whole variable domain DGGITQSPKYLFRKEGQNVTLSCEQNLNHDAMYWYRQDPGQGLRLIYYSQIVNDFQKGDIAEGYSVSREKKESFPLTVTSAQKNPTAFYLCASTPPGDRVAFFGQGTRLTVV.

The chain joins TRBV5-1 to TRBJ2-1, with 7 nucleotides matching TRBD1. J was trimmed by 4 bases and V by 3 bases; bases with no gene match: 10. The CDR3 length is 16 residues. CDR1 is SGHRS, CDR2 YFSETQ, per germline. This chain's CDR3 is CASSYNSGTAYNEQFF. In nucleotides, the CDR3 is TGCGCCAGCAGCTATAATTCCGGGACAGCTTACAATGAGCAGTTCTTC.

The genes are TRBV6-1 and TRBJ2-3, with D possibly matching TRBD1 (5 bases). Germline V gives CDR1 MNHNS, CDR2 SASEGT. The CDR3 length is 16 residues. V was shortened by 3 bases and J by 4 bases, with 17 bases between the two germline ends. CDR3 in DNA: TGTGCCAGCAGTGAGACTCCACAGGTCCCCCCAGATACGCAGTATTTT. Translation gives CASSETPQVPPDTQYF.

The rearrangement uses TRBV6-5 and TRBJ2-5, with D possibly matching TRBD2 (5 bases). Trimming cost V 5 bases and J 5 bases, with 9 bases left between them. The CDR3 is 12 residues long. Germline CDR1 and CDR2: MNHEY and SVGAGI. The CDR3 DNA reads as TGTGCCAGCAGTCACCAGCGGGAGACCCAGTACTTC. Its translation is CASSHQRETQYF.

The chain carries TRBV27 and TRBJ1-5; 7 bases map to TRBD1. The V and J ends lost 6 bases and 2 bases, in that order; junction bases with no gene match: 7. Germline V gene lookup returns CDR1 MNHEY and CDR2 SMNVEV (reference sequence). This CDR3 contains 15 residues. CDR3 in amino acids: CASRQGFEGNQPQHF. Here the CDR3 DNA reads TGTGCCAGCAGACAGGGGTTTGAGGGCAATCAGCCCCAGCATTTT.

The V and J genes are TRBV5-1 and TRBJ1-1, with 8 positions matching TRBD1. V lost 3 bases and J lost 10; bases outside the gene matches: 8. The germline gives CDR1 SGHRS, CDR2 YFSETQ. CDR3 length equals 13 residues. CDR3 coding DNA: TGCGCCAGCAGCTCCAACCAGGGGGCAATAGCTTTCTTT. Residues: CASSSNQGAIAFF.

The J gene is TRBJ1-1, the V gene TRBV10-3, with 8 bases lining up with TRBD1. V trimming: 2 bases; J trimming: 0 bases; junction bases outside the gene matches: 8. Germline V gene sequence: CDR1 ENHRY, CDR2 SYGVKD. The CDR3 sequence is 17 residues long. CDR3 in amino acids: CAISETFGQGLNTEAFF. The CDR3 DNA follows: TGTGCCATCAGTGAGACTTTCGGACAGGGCTTGAACACTGAAGCTTTCTTT.

This chain joins TRBV2 and TRBJ1-1, with 7 bases aligning to TRBD1. The V and J ends lost 4 bases and 6 bases, in that order; junction bases with no gene match: 2. CDR1 is SNHLY, CDR2 FYNNEI, per germline. This CDR3 has 12 amino acids. This CDR3 reads CASSVGGSEAFF. As DNA, the CDR3 is TGTGCCAGCAGTGTAGGGGGCTCTGAAGCTTTCTTT.

The chain recombines TRBV7-9 with TRBJ2-7; D is unclear. CDR3 length: 12 amino acids. Germline lookup yields CDR1 SEHNR and CDR2 FQNEAQ (reference sequence). V was shortened by 3 bases and J by 6 bases, with 9 bases between the two germline ends. As DNA, the CDR3 is TGTGCCAGCAGCTTGGTGTCGGGCGAGCAGTACTTC. Translating gives CASSLVSGEQYF.

The gene calls are TRBV4-2 and TRBJ2-2, with a weak D call TRBD2 (5 bases). Germline V gene data show CDR1 as LGHNA and CDR2 as YNFKEQ. The V end was cut by 4 bases, the J end by 5 bases, with 14 bases between. The CDR3 covers 15 residues. CDR3 loop: CASSPAGEGTGELFF. The CDR3 DNA reads as TGTGCCAGCAGCCCGGCAGGAGAGGGAACCGGGGAGCTGTTTTTT.

The chain joins TRBV10-3 to TRBJ1-5; D call uncertain. The ends were cut back, 4 bases at V and 7 bases at J, with 14 bases in the middle. The CDR3 runs to 14 residues. In germline, CDR1 is ENHRY, CDR2 SYGVKD. CDR3 sequence reads: CAISVGGIGQPQHF. DNA for the CDR3: TGTGCCATCAGTGTTGGAGGGATCGGCCAGCCCCAGCATTTT.